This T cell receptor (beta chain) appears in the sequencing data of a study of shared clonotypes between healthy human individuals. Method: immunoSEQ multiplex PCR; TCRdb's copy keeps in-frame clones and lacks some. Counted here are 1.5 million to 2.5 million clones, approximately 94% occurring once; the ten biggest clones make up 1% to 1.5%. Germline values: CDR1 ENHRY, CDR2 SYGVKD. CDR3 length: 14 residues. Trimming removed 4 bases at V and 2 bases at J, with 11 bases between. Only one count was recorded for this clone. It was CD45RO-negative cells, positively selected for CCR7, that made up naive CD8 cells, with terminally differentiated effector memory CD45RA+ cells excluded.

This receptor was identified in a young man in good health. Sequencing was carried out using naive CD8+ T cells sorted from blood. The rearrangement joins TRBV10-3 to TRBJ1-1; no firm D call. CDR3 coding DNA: TGTGCCATCAGTGCCCCGGGAGTTAACACTGAAGCTTTCTTT. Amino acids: CAISAPGVNTEAFF.